This TCR beta chain derives from a study of shared clonotypes between healthy human individuals. Background on the study: The donor pool was made up of two women and three men aged 18 to 49.

CDR3 length equals 15 residues. Between the trimmed V and J ends, which lost 4 bases and 0 bases, there was a span of 12 bases. The V gene's germline CDR1 is SGHRS and CDR2 YFSETQ. General observations from the study: Relative to their counterparts shared across all four donors, non-shared clonotypes exhibited diminished generation probabilities. Larger estimated richness was generally seen in naive subsets than in memory subsets.

On this clone: Its antigen is unknown.

TCRdb's copy holds only in-frame clones and misses some; the assay was immunoSEQ multiplex PCR. The sample includes almost 750,000 clones, around 70% of them seen just once. The V gene is TRBV5-1, the J gene TRBJ2-3; D may be TRBD2 (5 bases). The receptor was isolated from a woman aged 25 to 39 in good health. Sequencing input: memory CD4+ T cells sorted from blood. Subset indicated: CD45RA-negative fraction. The CDR3 DNA sequence: TGCGCCAGCAGCACCGGACTGACTAGCACAGATACGCAGTATTTT. This encodes CASSTGLTSTDTQYF. Variable domain in full (rest from reference TRBV5-1 and TRBJ2-3): KAGVTQTPRYLIKTRGQQVTLSCSPISGHRSVSWYQQTPGQGLQFLFEYFSETQRNKGNFPGRFSGRQFSNSRSEMNVSTLELGDSALYLCASSTGLTSTDTQYFGPGTRLTVL.